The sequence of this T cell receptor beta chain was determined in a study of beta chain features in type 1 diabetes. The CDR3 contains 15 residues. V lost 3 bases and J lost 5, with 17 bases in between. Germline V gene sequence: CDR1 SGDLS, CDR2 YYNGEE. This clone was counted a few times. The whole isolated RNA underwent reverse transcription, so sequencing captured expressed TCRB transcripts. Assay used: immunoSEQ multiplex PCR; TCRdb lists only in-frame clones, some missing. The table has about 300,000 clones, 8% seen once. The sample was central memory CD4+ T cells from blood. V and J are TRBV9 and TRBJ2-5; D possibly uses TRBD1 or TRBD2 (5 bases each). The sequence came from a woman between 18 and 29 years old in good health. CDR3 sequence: CASSASPLGTETQYF. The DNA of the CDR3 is TGTGCCAGCAGCGCCAGCCCCTTAGGGACGGAGACCCAGTACTTC. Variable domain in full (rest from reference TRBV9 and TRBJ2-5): DSGVTQTPKHLITATGQRVTLRCSPRSGDLSVYWYQQSLDQGLQFLIQYYNGEERAKGNILERFSAQQFPDLHSELNLSSLELGDSALYFCASSASPLGTETQYFGPGTRLLVL.